One and the same sample provided the 14 T cell receptor beta chains below, sequenced in a study of T cells in Graves' hyperthyroidism and ophthalmopathy. Amplification of TCR beta CDR3 regions was performed using RNA transcripts as template. The HTBI primer set was used in a first-round RT-PCR of the TCR CDR3. MiXCR was run by TCRdb on the multiplex PCR reads, yielding one entry per CDR3 protein. The sample carries under 400,000 distinct CDR3 sequences, 13% to 15% recorded once. The sample comprised blood. Receptors were obtained from a woman aged 60 to 75 with Graves' ophthalmopathy.

The genes are TRBV20-1 and TRBJ2-7; weak D call: TRBD1 (6 bases). The V gene's germline CDR1 is DFQATT and CDR2 SNEGSKA (reference sequence). This CDR3 has 12 amino acids. V was pared by 3 bases and J by 3 bases, with 9 bases between. This CDR3 is CSASRGGYEQYF. In DNA form, the CDR3 reads TGCAGTGCTAGCAGGGGTGGCTACGAGCAGTACTTC.

This clonotype was counted many times. This chain uses TRBV12-3 or TRBV12-4 with TRBJ2-2, with D uncertain. This CDR3 has 14 residues. Between the trimmed V and J ends, which lost 3 bases and 6 bases, there was a span of 11 bases. The CDR3 region is CASSFAFVSGELFF. The CDR3 DNA is TGTGCCAGCAGTTTTGCCTTCGTTTCCGGGGAGCTGTTTTTT.

This clonotype was seen a few times. CDR3 amino acids: CASSQDFRGGSYEQYF. In DNA, the CDR3 is TGTGCCAGCAGCCAAGATTTCCGAGGGGGCTCCTACGAGCAGTACTTC. The gene calls are TRBV4-2 and TRBJ2-7, with D maybe TRBD1 (6 bases). There are 16 residues in the CDR3. Trimming took off 0 bases at V and 0 bases at J, with 12 bases between the two ends. CDR1 is LGHNA, CDR2 YNFKEQ, per germline.

This clonotype was counted at least ten times. This sequence joins TRBV20-1 and TRBJ2-1, with D possibly matching TRBD2 (5 bases). Germline CDR1 DFQATT, CDR2 SNEGSKA (reference sequence). Deletions cut 3 bases from V and 9 bases from J, with 15 bases between. This CDR3 region has 13 residues. In DNA form, the CDR3 reads TGCAGTGCTAGTGTTGGGAGTTGGGGTGAGCAGTTCTTC. The encoded protein is CSASVGSWGEQFF.

There are many counts of this clonotype. As DNA, the CDR3 is TGTGCCAGCAGTTACCGACAGGAGCCGACCCTGACCTACGAGCAGTACTTC. Translating it yields CASSYRQEPTLTYEQYF. The chain couples TRBV27 to TRBJ2-7, with a possible D match to TRBD1 (6 bases). Trimming left V 4 bases short and J 2 bases short, with 21 bases between. The CDR3 is 17 amino acids. CDR1 is MNHEY and CDR2 is SMNVEV in the germline V gene (reference sequence).

About this clonotype: Possible read error: a much larger clone is one base away. CDR3 residues: CASTVRGAMRGEQYF. The CDR3 DNA follows: TGTGCCAGCACCGTACGGGGGGCGATGCGGGGCGAGCAGTACTTC. The V and J genes are TRBV6-1 and TRBJ2-7; possibly TRBD2 for D (7 bases). The CDR3 loop spans 15 amino acids. The germline V gene encodes CDR1 MNHNS and CDR2 SASEGT. The V end was cut by 7 bases, the J end by 6 bases, with 22 bases between.

This clonotype was seen more than once but under ten times. The gene calls are TRBV20-1 and TRBJ1-4, with 9 bases aligning to TRBD1. The V gene end was trimmed by 2 bases and the J gene end by 8 bases; junction bases not matched to a gene: 3. The CDR3 is made up of 13 amino acids. CDR1 and CDR2 from the germline V gene are DFQATT and SNEGSKA (reference sequence). DNA for the CDR3: TGCAGTGCTAGATGGGACAGGGTCGAAAAACTGTTTTTT. Encoded protein: CSARWDRVEKLFF.

The table lists this clonotype with many counts. CDR3 sequence reads: CASRGTSGRWNTGELFF. The CDR3 DNA reads as TGTGCCAGCAGGGGGACTAGCGGGAGATGGAACACCGGGGAGCTGTTTTTT. This rearrangement joins TRBV28 to TRBJ2-2, with 14 positions matching TRBD2. This CDR3 contains 17 residues. Germline V gene data show CDR1 as MDHEN and CDR2 as SYDVKM. V shed 6 bases, J shed 1 base, and the junction held 4 bases outside the gene matches. The full variable domain, with the rest looked up from reference TRBV28 and TRBJ2-2, is DVKVTQSSRYLVKRTGEKVFLECVQDMDHENMFWYRQDPGLGLRLIYFSYDVKMKEKGDIPEGYSVSREKKERFSLILESASTNQTSMYLCASRGTSGRWNTGELFFGEGSRLTVL.

There are many counts of this clonotype. The gene calls are TRBV20-1 and TRBJ2-7; D remains ambiguous. The CDR3 totals 12 residues. Trimming took 0 bases from V and 3 from J, leaving 6 bases between them. Germline lookup yields CDR1 DFQATT and CDR2 SNEGSKA (reference sequence). The chain's CDR3 is CSARDWIYEQYF. In DNA form, the CDR3 reads TGCAGTGCTAGAGACTGGATCTACGAGCAGTACTTC.

This clonotype was observed a few times. The chain carries TRBV9 and TRBJ2-1; 10 bases map to TRBD2. This CDR3 has 16 residues. V lost 0 bases and J lost 3; bases outside the gene matches: 3. CDR1 and CDR2 (germline): SGDLS, YYNGEE. CDR3 in amino acids: CASSVGAGGDYNEQFF. The CDR3 nucleotides are TGTGCCAGCAGCGTAGGAGCGGGAGGGGACTACAATGAGCAGTTCTTC.

This clonotype was picked up many times. CDR3 sequence reads: CASSEQSYEQYF. Here the CDR3 DNA reads TGTGCCAGCAGTGAACAGAGCTACGAGCAGTACTTC. The chain couples TRBV2 to TRBJ2-7; D ambiguous. In germline, CDR1 is SNHLY, CDR2 FYNNEI. V was trimmed by 2 bases and J by 3 bases, leaving 5 bases between them. The CDR3 sequence is 12 residues long.

The chain joins TRBV18 to TRBJ2-7; TRBD1 matches at 12 bases. Looked up from germline, CDR1 is KGHSH and CDR2 is LQKENI. J gave up 9 bases and V 2 bases, and 5 bases lay outside the gene matches. The CDR3 covers 14 residues. The CDR3 sequence is CASSPLGQGAGQYF. DNA of the CDR3: TGTGCCAGCTCACCATTGGGACAGGGGGCCGGGCAGTACTTC.

The chain has TRBV28 and TRBJ1-2, with no clear D. Germline CDR1 reads MDHEN; CDR2 reads SYDVKM. This CDR3 spans 12 amino acids. V shed 5 bases and J shed 4 bases, with 8 bases lying between them. The CDR3 sequence is CASSIGPYGYTF. CDR3 DNA: TGTGCCAGCAGTATTGGACCCTATGGCTACACCTTC.

This clonotype was found a few times. This chain connects TRBV9 to TRBJ2-1; 12 positions match TRBD2. This CDR3 is built from 13 residues. Losses at the gene ends were 5 bases for V and 8 bases for J; bases not matched to a gene: 2. Germline CDR1 SGDLS, CDR2 YYNGEE. The CDR3 spells CASRTSGSDEQFF. CDR3 sequence (DNA): TGTGCCAGCAGGACTAGCGGGAGTGATGAGCAGTTCTTC.